This passage covers 5 T cell receptor beta chains from one sample sequenced in a study of T-cell reconstitution after alpha-beta-depleted transplantation in children. The TCRbeta library was prepared with unique molecular identifiers. A single record per CDR3 protein comes from TCRdb applying MiXCR to the PCR reads. Seen here are about 490,000 distinct CDR3 sequences, about 10% observed once, and the top ten hold 2%. Sequenced material: PBMCs, taken before TCRalphabeta/CD19-depleted stem cell transplant. All receptors come from a child aged 2-15 years with inherited bone marrow failure, due to receive a stem cell transplant.

This chain uses TRBV11-2 with TRBJ2-3; 9 bases agree with TRBD2. The germline V gene has CDR1 SGHAT and CDR2 FQNNGV. CDR3 size: 17 residues. V was pared by 4 bases and J by 2 bases, with 10 bases of the junction left unmatched. The CDR3 DNA sequence: TGTGCCAGCAGCTCATATAGCGGGAGCTATTCCACAGATACGCAGTATTTT. Translating gives CASSSYSGSYSTDTQYF. The full variable domain, its missing parts supplied by reference TRBV11-2 and TRBJ2-3, is EAGVAQSPRYKIIEKRQSVAFWCNPISGHATLYWYQQILGQGPKLLIQFQNNGVVDDSQLPKDRFSAERLKGVDSTLKIQPAKLEDSAVYLCASSSYSGSYSTDTQYFGPGTRLTVL.

This chain joins TRBV2 and TRBJ1-5; D not certain. CDR3 length equals 15 residues. Between the trimmed V and J ends, which lost 6 bases and 3 bases, there was a span of 15 bases. Germline lookup yields CDR1 SNHLY and CDR2 FYNNEI. As DNA, the CDR3 is TGTGCCAGCAGCCCCGAGCGCGGGAACAATCAGCCCCAGCATTTT. Translated: CASSPERGNNQPQHF.

Ten or more counts support this clonotype. The genes are TRBV7-2 and TRBJ2-7; tentative D call: TRBD2 (6 bases). The V and J ends lost 4 bases and 7 bases respectively, with 14 bases between them. The CDR3 runs to 13 residues. Germline V gene data show CDR1 as SGHTA and CDR2 as FQGNSA. CDR3 region: CASSSTGVREQYF. The CDR3 region has the DNA TGTGCCAGCAGCTCGACGGGAGTACGAGAGCAGTACTTC.

This clonotype was found many times. This rearrangement joins TRBV27 to TRBJ2-1; tentative D call: TRBD2 (6 bases). This CDR3 has 16 amino acids. V was trimmed by 3 bases and J by 0 bases, leaving 12 bases between them. Germline V CDR1 and CDR2: MNHEY, SMNVEV (reference sequence). CDR3 loop: CASSFLAGSSYNEQFF. CDR3 nucleotide sequence: TGTGCCAGCAGTTTCCTGGCGGGGAGCTCCTACAATGAGCAGTTCTTC.

This clonotype came up many times. The V gene is TRBV7-6, the J gene TRBJ2-1; TRBD2 matches 9 bases. The germline CDR1 and CDR2 sequences are SGHVS and FNYEAQ. V was clipped by 2 bases and J by 8 bases; unmatched bases: 7. The CDR3 is 15 residues long. The CDR3 sequence is CASSLWAGGPDEQFF. In DNA form, the CDR3 reads TGTGCCAGCAGCTTATGGGCGGGGGGGCCCGATGAGCAGTTCTTC.